This TCR beta chain originates from a study of vaccination and CD4 T cells after COVID-19. The CDR3 is 15 residues long. J was trimmed by 6 bases and V by 3 bases; bases with no gene match: 7. The germline CDR1 and CDR2 sequences are SGHTA and FQGNSA. This clonotype was seen once. Antigen specificity is unknown. The Oncomine TCR Beta short-read assay sequenced DNA from cultured CD4+ T cells. TCRdb fed the PCR reads into MiXCR, producing one record per CDR3 protein. The sample has over 15,000 distinct CDR3 sequences; roughly 50% are singletons. Treatment meaning: approximately 9-day PBMC culture with coronavirus spike peptide pools or control peptides (ViraFEST assay).

The TCR was taken from a human donor who had recovered from COVID-19. The source was CD4+ T cells from blood, cultured in vitro, collected before SARS-CoV-2 vaccination. The chain is built from TRBV7-2 and TRBJ2-3, with TRBD2 matching over 9 bases. CDR3 bases: TGTGCCAGCAGCTTTAGCGGGAGTTCTTCCGATACGCAGTATTTT. Its translation: CASSFSGSSSDTQYF.